This T cell receptor beta chain was captured by sequencing in a study of blood T cell repertoires in COVID-19 (dated by TCRdb to the early 2020s). Background for the entire study: The collaborator samples originated in the United States, Italy and Spain and spanned the acute and convalescent phases of COVID-19. The prospective study material was composed of cDNA or gDNA derived from T cells, B-cell-depleted T cells, or PBMCs. Deeply sampled blood TCRbeta repertoires from subjects exposed to, actively infected with, or recovered from COVID-19 were included in the dataset. A freely available public database, intended as a resource for researchers studying the immune response to SARS-CoV-2, is where the repertoires were released. The samples were drawn from the first 160 participants of the ongoing ImmuneRACE study and from 1,254 subjects provided by 6 global collaborators. A de-identified subject ID, COVID-19 status, age in years and sex were almost always included in the sample metadata. Where available, HLA class I and class II types were obtained from metadata supplied by the sample provider rather than from assay-based typing. The paper as a whole reports these results and caveats: The quantity of clinical and demographic metadata differed by source and by participant and was supplied without curation.

TCRbeta CDR3 regions were amplified from genomic DNA by means of the immunoSEQ Assay, a bias-controlled multiplex PCR. Concerning the study's data processing: The number of nucleated cells in each sample was estimated from the amplification of reference gene primers within the assay. To quantify the absolute abundance of each unique TCRbeta CDR3 rearrangement, sequence reads were collapsed and filtered. For each sample, productive Simpson clonality was calculated as the square root of Simpson's diversity index over productive rearrangements. The table comes from immuneACCESS by way of TCRdb, which keeps in-frame sequences with V and J called. Part of the clones is missing from these tables; in studies checked, under half for an unresolved V gene and the rest for unknown reasons. The DNA gave D and trimming, while V, J and clone size come from that table. This sample gives approximately 130,000 clones in total; less than 90% of them show up just once. About 2.5% of the sample goes to the ten largest clones.

This clone has a single count. The clone's antigen remains unknown. Per-base qualities were not stored, and no clone one base away is much larger. Enrolling through a virtual design, the prospective study's participants ranged in age from roughly 18 to 95 years and lived across more than 20 United States geographic areas. In the prospective study, participants were assigned to cohorts based on the clinical history participants reported in a screening survey and a study questionnaire. Recovered participants in ImmuneRACE Cohort 3 were defined by two consecutive negative NP/OP PCR tests, clearance by a healthcare professional, or resolution of symptoms. Each participant in the prospective study had whole blood, serum and a nasopharyngeal or oropharyngeal swab collected by mobile phlebotomists. Prospective study participants could optionally give additional blood draws and questionnaires over an approximately two-month period. Before DNA extraction, prospective study blood samples were shipped either frozen or at room temperature.

Including cysteine and phenylalanine, the CDR3 has 13 amino acids. CDR3 DNA is the only sequence kept; it has 39 bases, read in frame from the first base. Per the germline V gene, MRHNA is the CDR1 and SNTAGT is the CDR2. The trim is 4 bases for V and 3 bases for J, with a gap of 8 bases between the germline ends. Sequencing was done on a sample of PBMCs or T cells enriched from blood (not recorded which). The receptor's source is a woman aged 50 to 65 who had recovered from COVID-19. The chain couples TRBV6-4 to TRBJ2-3, with no D gene named confidently. The DNA reads as follows: TGTGCCAGCAGTGTCAATCCAACAGATACGCAGTATTTT. It specifies CASSVNPTDTQYF.